This paragraph reports one T cell receptor (beta chain). Antigen unknown. Template switching introduced a universal primer site, and the cDNA bore unique molecular identifiers. MiXCR, applied by TCRdb to the 5' RACE reads, yields one record per CDR3 protein. The repertoire holds 300,000 to 400,000 distinct CDR3 sequences, about 12% seen once, with approximately 7.9% in the top ten. CDR1 is MNHEY, CDR2 SMNVEV, per germline (reference sequence). Between the trimmed V and J ends, which lost 0 bases and 5 bases, there was a span of 11 bases. The CDR3 runs to 14 residues. These data belong to a study of identical twins. Whole-study findings and limits: Potential partial confounding of zero-insertion analyses by invariant MAIT and iNKT cells was noted.

These same records also appear under a second study, on yellow fever vaccine responses in identical twins.

This sequence joins TRBV27 and TRBJ2-7; no clear D. Source material: CD8+ T cells sorted from blood. The receptor's source is a woman aged 18-29 years in good health. This chain's CDR3 is CASSLSVAADEQYF. The CDR3 nucleotides read TGTGCCAGCAGTTTATCGGTGGCCGCCGACGAGCAGTACTTC.